This T cell receptor (beta chain) derives from a study of T cell responses to AZD1222 COVID-19 vaccine. General observations from the study: Baseline seropositivity characterized only a handful of AZD1222 recipients. Clonal diversity may have been underestimated, and the donors were mostly white British, with more females than males. Spike-specific TCR breadth and depth went up after people got two AZD1222 doses.

Assay: immunoSEQ multiplex PCR; the TCRdb copy retains only in-frame clones and omits some. The repertoire holds about 46,000 clones, with around nine tenths as singletons. The CDR3 has 14 residues. V was pared by 3 bases and J by 4 bases, with 5 bases of the junction left unmatched. CDR1 and CDR2 from the germline V gene are DFQATT and SNEGSKA (reference sequence). As concerns this clone: Its antigen is not known.

This specimen consisted of peripheral blood, obtained 28 days after the second AZD1222 dose. The clonotype originates from an adult who received the AZD1222 COVID-19 vaccine. V usage is TRBV20-1 and J usage is TRBJ2-3; 9 bases fit TRBD2. The CDR3 DNA follows: TGCAGTGCTAGTCGGCGGGAGGGCGCAGATACGCAGTATTTT. Protein: CSASRREGADTQYF.